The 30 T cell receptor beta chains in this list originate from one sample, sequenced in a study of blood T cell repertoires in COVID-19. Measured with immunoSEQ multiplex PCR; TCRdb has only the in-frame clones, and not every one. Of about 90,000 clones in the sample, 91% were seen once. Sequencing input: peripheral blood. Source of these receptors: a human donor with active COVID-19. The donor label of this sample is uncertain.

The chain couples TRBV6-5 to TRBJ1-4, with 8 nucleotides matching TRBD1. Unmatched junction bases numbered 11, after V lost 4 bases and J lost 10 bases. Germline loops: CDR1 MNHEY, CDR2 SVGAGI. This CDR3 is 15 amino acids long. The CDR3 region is CASSSMGNDRGKLFF. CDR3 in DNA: TGTGCCAGCAGTTCCATGGGAAATGACAGGGGAAAACTGTTTTTT.

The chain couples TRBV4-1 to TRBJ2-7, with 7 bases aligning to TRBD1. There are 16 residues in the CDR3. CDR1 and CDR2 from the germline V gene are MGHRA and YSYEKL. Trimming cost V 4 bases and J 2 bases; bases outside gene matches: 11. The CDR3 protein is CASSRTLTGLPYEQYF. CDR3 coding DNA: TGCGCCAGCAGCCGCACCCTGACAGGGCTGCCCTACGAGCAGTACTTC.

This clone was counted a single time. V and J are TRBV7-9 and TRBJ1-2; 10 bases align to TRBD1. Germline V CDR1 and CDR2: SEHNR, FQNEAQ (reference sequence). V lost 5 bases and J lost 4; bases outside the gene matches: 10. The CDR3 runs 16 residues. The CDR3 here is CASSRGTGEGVYGYTF. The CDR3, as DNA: TGTGCCAGCAGCCGAGGGACAGGGGAAGGTGTCTATGGCTACACCTTC.

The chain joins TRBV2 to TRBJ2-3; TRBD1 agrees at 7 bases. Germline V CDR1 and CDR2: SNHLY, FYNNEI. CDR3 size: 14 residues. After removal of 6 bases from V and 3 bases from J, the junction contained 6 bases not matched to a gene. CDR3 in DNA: TGTGCCAGCAGCCAAGACAGGGTAACAGATACGCAGTATTTT. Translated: CASSQDRVTDTQYF. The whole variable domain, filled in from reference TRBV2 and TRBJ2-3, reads EPEVTQTPSHQVTQMGQEVILRCVPISNHLYFYWYRQILGQKVEFLVSFYNNEISEKSEIFDDQFSVERPDGSNFTLKIRSTKLEDSAMYFCASSQDRVTDTQYFGPGTRLTVL.

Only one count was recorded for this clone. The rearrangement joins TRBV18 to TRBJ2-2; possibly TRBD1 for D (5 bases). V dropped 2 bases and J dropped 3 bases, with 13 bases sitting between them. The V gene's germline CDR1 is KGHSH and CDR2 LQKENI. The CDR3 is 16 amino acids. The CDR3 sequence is CASSPKNRPDTGELFF. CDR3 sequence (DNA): TGTGCCAGCTCACCAAAAAACAGGCCTGACACCGGGGAGCTGTTTTTT.

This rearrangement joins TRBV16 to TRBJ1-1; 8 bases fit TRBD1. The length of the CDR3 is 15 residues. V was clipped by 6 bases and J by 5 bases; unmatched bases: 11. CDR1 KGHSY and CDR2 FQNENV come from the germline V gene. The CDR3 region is CASRSSRGRNTEAFF. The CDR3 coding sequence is TGTGCCAGCAGAAGTTCCAGGGGGCGAAATACTGAAGCTTTCTTT.

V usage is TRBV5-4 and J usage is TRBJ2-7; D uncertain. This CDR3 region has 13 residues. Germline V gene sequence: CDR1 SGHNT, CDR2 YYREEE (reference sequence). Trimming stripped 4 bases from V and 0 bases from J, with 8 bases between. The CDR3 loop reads CASSLSPSYEQYF. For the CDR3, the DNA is TGTGCCAGCAGCCTCAGTCCCTCCTACGAGCAGTACTTC.

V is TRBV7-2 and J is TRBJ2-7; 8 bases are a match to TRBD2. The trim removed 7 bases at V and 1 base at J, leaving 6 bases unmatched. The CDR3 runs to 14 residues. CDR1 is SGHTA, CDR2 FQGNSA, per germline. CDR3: CASTPAGVSYEQYF. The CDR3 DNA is TGTGCCAGCACTCCAGCGGGGGTTTCCTACGAGCAGTACTTC.

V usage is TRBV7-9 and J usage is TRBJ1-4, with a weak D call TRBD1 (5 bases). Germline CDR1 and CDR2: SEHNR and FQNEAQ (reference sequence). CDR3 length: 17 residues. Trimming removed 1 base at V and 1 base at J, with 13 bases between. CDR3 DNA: TGTGCCAGCAGCTTAGGGTCCGTCAGGGAAACTAATGAAAAACTGTTTTTT. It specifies CASSLGSVRETNEKLFF.

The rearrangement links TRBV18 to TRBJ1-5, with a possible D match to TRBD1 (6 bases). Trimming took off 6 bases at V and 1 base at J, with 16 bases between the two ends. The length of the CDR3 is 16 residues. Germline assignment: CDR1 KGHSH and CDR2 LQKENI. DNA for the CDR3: TGTGCCAGCTCCGCAAACAGGGATGAAAGCAATCAGCCCCAGCATTTT. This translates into CASSANRDESNQPQHF.

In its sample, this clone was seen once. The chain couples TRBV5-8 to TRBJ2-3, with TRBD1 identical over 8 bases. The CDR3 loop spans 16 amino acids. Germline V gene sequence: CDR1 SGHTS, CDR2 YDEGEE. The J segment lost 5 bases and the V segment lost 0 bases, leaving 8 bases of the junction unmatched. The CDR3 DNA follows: TGTGCCAGCAGCTTGGGTAATCAGGGGGCGAGAGATACGCAGTATTTT. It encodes CASSLGNQGARDTQYF.

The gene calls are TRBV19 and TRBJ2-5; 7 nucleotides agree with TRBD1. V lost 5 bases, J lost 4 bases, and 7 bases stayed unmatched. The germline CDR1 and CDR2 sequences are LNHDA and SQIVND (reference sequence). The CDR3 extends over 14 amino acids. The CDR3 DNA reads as TGTGCCAGTAGTCGAAAGGGGGCTTTAGAGACCCAGTACTTC. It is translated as CASSRKGALETQYF.

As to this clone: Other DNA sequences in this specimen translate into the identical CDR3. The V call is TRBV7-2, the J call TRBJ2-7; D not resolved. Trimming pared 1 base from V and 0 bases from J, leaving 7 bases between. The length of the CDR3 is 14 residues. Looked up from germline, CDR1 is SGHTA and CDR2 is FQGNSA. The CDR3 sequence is CASSLGLSSYEQYF. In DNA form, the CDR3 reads TGTGCCAGCAGCTTAGGTCTAAGCTCCTACGAGCAGTACTTC. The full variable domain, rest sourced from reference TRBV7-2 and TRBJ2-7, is GAGVSQSPSNKVTEKGKDVELRCDPISGHTALYWYRQSLGQGLEFLIYFQGNSAPDKSGLPSDRFSAERTGGSVSTLTIQRTQQEDSAVYLCASSLGLSSYEQYFGPGTRLTVT.

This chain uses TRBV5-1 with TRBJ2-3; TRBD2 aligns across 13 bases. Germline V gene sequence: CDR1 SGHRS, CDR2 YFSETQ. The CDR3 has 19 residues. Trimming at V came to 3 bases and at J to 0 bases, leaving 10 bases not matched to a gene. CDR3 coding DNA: TGCGCCAGCAGCTCACCCACGCTGGGACTAGCGGGGAGCACAGATACGCAGTATTTT. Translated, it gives CASSSPTLGLAGSTDTQYF.

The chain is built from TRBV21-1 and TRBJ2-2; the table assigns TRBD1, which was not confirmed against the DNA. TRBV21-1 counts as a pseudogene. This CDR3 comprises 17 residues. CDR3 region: CASSKGWDRGFVGELFF. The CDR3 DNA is TGTGCCAGCAGCAAAGGGTGGGACAGGGGGTTCGTCGGGGAGCTGTTTTTT.

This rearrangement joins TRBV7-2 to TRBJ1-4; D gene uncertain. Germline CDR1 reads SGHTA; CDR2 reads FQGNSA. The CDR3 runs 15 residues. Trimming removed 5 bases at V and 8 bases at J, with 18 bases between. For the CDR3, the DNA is TGTGCCAGCAGCCCGCCCCCCGGTCTGGAGGAAAAACTGTTTTTT. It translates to CASSPPPGLEEKLFF.

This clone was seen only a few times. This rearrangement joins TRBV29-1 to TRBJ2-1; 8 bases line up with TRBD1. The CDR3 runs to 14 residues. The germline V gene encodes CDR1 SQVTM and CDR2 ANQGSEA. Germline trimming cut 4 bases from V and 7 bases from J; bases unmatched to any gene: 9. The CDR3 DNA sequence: TGCAGCGTTGCCAGGGGGCTCACCCGAAATGAGCAGTTCTTC. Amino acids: CSVARGLTRNEQFF.

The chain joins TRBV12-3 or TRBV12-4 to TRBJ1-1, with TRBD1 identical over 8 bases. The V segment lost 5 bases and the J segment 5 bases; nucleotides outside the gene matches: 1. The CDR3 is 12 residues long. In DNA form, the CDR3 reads TGTGCCAGCAGTCAGGGGGCGACTGAAGCTTTCTTT. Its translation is CASSQGATEAFF.

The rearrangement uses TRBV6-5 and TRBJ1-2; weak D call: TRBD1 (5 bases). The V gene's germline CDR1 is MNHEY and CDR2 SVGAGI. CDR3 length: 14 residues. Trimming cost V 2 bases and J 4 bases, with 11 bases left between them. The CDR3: CASSYRGRSYGYTF. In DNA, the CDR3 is TGTGCCAGCAGTTACCGGGGGAGGAGCTATGGCTACACCTTC.

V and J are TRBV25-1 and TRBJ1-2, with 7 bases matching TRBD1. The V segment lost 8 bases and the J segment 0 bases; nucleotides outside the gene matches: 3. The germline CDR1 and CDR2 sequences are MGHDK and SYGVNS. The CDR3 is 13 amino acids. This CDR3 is CASGGTANYGYTF. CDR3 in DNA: TGTGCCAGCGGAGGGACAGCTAACTATGGCTACACCTTC.

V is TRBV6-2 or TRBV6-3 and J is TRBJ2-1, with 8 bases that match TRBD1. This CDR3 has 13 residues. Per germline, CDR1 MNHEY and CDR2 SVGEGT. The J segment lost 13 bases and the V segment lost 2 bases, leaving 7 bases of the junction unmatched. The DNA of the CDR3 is TGTGCCAGCAGTTACAATCGACAGGGGCAACAGTTCTTC. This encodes CASSYNRQGQQFF.

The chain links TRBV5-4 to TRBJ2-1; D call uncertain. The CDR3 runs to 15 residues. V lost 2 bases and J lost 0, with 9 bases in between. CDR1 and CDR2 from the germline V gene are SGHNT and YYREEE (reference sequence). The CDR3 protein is CASSFRRSSYNEQFF. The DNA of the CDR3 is TGTGCCAGCAGCTTCCGGAGAAGCTCCTACAATGAGCAGTTCTTC. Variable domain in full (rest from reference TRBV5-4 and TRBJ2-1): ETGVTQSPTHLIKTRGQQVTLRCSSQSGHNTVSWYQQALGQGPQFIFQYYREEENGRGNFPPRFSGLQFPNYSSELNVNALELDDSALYLCASSFRRSSYNEQFFGPGTRLTVL.

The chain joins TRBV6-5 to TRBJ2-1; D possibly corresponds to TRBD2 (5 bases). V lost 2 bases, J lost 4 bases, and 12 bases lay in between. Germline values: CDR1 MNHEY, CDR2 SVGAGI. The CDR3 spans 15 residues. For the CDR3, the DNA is TGTGCCAGCAGTTACAGTGTAGCGCAGTACAATGAGCAGTTCTTC. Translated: CASSYSVAQYNEQFF.

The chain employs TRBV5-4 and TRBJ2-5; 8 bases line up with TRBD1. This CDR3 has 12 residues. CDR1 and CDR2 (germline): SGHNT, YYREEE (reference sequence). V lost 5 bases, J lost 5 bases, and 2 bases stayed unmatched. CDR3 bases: TGTGCCAGCAGTGACAGGGGTGAGACCCAGTACTTC. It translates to CASSDRGETQYF.

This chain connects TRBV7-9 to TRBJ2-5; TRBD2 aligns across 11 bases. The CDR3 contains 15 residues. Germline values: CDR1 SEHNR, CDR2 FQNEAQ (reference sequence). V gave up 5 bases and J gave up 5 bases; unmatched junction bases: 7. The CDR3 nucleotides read TGTGCCAGCAGCCCCGTAGCGGGGGGGCGGGAGACCCAGTACTTC. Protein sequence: CASSPVAGGRETQYF. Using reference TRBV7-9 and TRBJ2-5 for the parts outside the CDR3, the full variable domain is DTGVSQNPRHKITKRGQNVTFRCDPISEHNRLYWYRQTLGQGPEFLTYFQNEAQLEKSRLLSDRFSAERPKGSFSTLEIQRTEQGDSAMYLCASSPVAGGRETQYFGPGTRLLVL.

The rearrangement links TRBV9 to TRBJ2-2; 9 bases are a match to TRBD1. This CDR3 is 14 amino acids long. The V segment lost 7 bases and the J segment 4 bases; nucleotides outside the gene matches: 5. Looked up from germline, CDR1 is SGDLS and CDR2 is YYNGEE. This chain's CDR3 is CASGVTGGTGELFF. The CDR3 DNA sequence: TGTGCCAGCGGTGTGACAGGGGGCACCGGGGAGCTGTTTTTT.

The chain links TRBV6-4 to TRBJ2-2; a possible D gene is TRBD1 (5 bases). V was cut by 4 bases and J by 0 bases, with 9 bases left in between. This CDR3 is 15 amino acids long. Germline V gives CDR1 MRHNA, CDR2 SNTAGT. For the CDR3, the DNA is TGTGCCAGCAGTGCCGGACATACGAACACCGGGGAGCTGTTTTTT. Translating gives CASSAGHTNTGELFF.

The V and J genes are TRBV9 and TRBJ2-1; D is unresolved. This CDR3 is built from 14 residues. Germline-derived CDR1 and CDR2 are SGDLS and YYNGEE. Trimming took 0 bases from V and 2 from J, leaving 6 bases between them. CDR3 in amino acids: CASSVDGAYNEQFF. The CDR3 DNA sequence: TGTGCCAGCAGCGTAGATGGAGCCTACAATGAGCAGTTCTTC.

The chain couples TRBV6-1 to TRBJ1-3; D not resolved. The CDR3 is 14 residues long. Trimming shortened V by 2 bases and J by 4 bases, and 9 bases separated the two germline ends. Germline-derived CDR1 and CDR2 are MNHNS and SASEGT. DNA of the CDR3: TGTGCCAGCAGTGAACACCGGGAGGGAAACACCATATATTTT. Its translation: CASSEHREGNTIYF.

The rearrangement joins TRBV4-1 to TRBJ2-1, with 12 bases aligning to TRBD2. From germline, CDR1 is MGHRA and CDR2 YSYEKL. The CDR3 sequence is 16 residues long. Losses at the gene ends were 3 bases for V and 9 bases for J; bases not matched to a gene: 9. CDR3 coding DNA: TGCGCCAGCAGCCAGCAACCTAGCGGGGGGGAGGGTGAGCAGTTCTTC. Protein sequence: CASSQQPSGGEGEQFF.